This T cell receptor (beta chain) was observed in a study of cytomegalovirus exposure and HLA in healthy donors. Study-wide context: Falling in the Caucasian-associated ancestry cluster were about four fifths of under 500 genotyped donors. Study conclusions and caveats: Per a prior analysis, the majority of TCR beta V segments were productive roughly 90% or roughly 30% of the time. Later analysis demonstrated an association between a missense DCLRE1C variant and TCR beta V- and J-gene trimming.

The PCR ran on 60 Vbeta and 13 Jbeta primers. The data were produced by immunoSEQ multiplex PCR, yet TCRdb's version contains in-frame clones alone and is incomplete. Among tens of thousands of clones listed, under 70% were seen once. The study sampled nominally healthy donors, though unrecorded immune exposures were likely. This clone was observed a single time. Its antigen is not known. The CDR3 is made up of 14 amino acids. CDR1 is ENHRY and CDR2 is SYGVKD in the germline V gene. The ends were cut back, 6 bases at V and 1 base at J, with 12 bases in the middle. The specimen sequenced was PBMCs. The receptor comes from a woman aged 50 to 60 in good health and CMV-seronegative. The chain is built from TRBV10-3 and TRBJ1-1; weak D call: TRBD1 (5 bases). CDR3 residues: CAISPTVKNTEAFF. In DNA form, the CDR3 reads TGTGCCATCAGCCCGACAGTGAAGAACACTGAAGCTTTCTTT.